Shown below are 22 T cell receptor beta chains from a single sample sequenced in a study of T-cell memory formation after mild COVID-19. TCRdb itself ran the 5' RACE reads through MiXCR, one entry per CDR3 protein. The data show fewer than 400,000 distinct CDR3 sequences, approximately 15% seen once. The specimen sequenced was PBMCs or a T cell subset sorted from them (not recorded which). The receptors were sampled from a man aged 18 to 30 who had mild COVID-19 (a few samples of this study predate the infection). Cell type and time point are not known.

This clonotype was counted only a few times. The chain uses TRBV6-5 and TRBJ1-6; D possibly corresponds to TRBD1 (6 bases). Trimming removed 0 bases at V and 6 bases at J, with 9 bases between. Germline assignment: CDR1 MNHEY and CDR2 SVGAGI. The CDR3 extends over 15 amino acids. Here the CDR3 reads CASSYSIQGNSPLHF. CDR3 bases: TGTGCCAGCAGTTACTCGATACAGGGTAATTCACCCCTCCACTTT.

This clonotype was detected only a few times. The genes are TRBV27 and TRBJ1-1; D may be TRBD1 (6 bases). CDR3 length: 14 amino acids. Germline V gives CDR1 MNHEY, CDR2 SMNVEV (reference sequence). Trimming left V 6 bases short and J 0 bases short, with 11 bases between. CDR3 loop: CASSQRGVNTEAFF. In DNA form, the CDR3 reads TGTGCCAGCAGCCAAAGGGGGGTGAACACTGAAGCTTTCTTT.

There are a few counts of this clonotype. The CDR3 sequence: CASSLGAGLFYEQYV. CDR3 bases: TGTGCCAGCAGCTTAGGAGCAGGGTTATTCTACGAGCAGTACGTC. The chain joins TRBV7-9 to TRBJ2-7, with D possibly being TRBD1 (5 bases). The CDR3 is made up of 15 amino acids. V gave up 1 base and J gave up 3 bases, with 13 bases separating them. In germline, CDR1 is SEHNR, CDR2 FQNEAQ (reference sequence).

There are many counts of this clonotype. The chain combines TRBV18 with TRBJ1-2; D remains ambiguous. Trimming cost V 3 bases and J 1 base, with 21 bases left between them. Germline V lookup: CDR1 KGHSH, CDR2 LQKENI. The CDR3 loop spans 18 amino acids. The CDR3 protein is CASSPIPMGFAVNYGYTF. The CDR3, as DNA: TGTGCCAGCTCACCGATACCCATGGGATTTGCGGTTAACTATGGCTACACCTTC.

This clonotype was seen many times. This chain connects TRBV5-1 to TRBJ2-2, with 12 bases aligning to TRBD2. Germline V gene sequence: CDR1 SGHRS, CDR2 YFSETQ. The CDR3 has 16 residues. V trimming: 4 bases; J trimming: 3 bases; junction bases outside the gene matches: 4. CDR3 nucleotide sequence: TGCGCCAGCAGCCCCAGACTAGCGGGGGACACCGGGGAGCTGTTTTTT. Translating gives CASSPRLAGDTGELFF.

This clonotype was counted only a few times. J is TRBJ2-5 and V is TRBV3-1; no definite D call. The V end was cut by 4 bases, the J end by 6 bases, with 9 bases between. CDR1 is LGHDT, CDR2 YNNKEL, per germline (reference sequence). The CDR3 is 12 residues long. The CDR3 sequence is CASSLTRQTQYF. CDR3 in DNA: TGTGCCAGCAGCCTCACCAGGCAGACCCAGTACTTC.

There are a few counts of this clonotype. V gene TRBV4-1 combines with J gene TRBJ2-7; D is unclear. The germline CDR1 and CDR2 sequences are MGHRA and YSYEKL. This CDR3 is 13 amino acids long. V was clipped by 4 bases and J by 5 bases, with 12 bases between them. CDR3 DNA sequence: TGCGCCAGCAGCCTATGGCGAGGCCACGAGCAGTACGTC. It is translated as CASSLWRGHEQYV.

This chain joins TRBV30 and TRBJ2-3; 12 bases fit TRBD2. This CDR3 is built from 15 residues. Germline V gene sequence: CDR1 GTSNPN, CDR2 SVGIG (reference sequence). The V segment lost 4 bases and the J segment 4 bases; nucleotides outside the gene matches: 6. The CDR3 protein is CAWIELAGGSDTQYF. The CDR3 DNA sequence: TGTGCCTGGATCGAGCTAGCGGGGGGGTCAGATACGCAGTATTTT.

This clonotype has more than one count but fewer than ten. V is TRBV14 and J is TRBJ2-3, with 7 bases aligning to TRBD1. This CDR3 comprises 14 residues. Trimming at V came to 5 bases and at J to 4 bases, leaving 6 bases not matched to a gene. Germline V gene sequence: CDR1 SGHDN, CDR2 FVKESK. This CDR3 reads CASSSWDSADTQYF. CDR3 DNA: TGTGCCAGCAGCTCCTGGGACAGCGCAGATACGCAGTATTTT. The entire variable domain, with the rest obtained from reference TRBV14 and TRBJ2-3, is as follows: EAGVTQFPSHSVIEKGQTVTLRCDPISGHDNLYWYRRVMGKEIKFLLHFVKESKQDESGMPNNRFLAERTGGTYSTLKVQPAELEDSGVYFCASSSWDSADTQYFGPGTRLTVL.

The CDR3 region has the DNA TGTGCCAGCAGCCCAAGGGATGTAGCTGGACGGGGGGGACAGCCCCAGCATTTT. It yields the protein CASSPRDVAGRGGQPQHF. The chain links TRBV6-6 to TRBJ1-5; a weak D match, TRBD1 (5 bases). This CDR3 has 18 amino acids. V lost 6 bases to trimming and J lost 7 bases, with 28 bases between them. The germline gives CDR1 MNHNY, CDR2 SVGAGI (reference sequence).

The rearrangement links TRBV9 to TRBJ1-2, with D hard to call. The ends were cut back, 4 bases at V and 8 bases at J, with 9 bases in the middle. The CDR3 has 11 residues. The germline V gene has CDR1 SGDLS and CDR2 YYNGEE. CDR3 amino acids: CASSSLGGYTF. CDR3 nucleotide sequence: TGTGCCAGCAGCTCCCTGGGGGGCTACACCTTC.

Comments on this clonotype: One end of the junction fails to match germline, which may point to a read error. The CDR3 loop reads CASCLVGGSDTQYF. CDR3 sequence (DNA): TGTGCCAGCTGTTTAGTGGGGGGCTCAGATACGCAGTATTTT. The chain has TRBV12-3 or TRBV12-4 and TRBJ2-3; D may correspond to TRBD1 or TRBD2 (6 bases each). The CDR3 loop spans 14 amino acids.

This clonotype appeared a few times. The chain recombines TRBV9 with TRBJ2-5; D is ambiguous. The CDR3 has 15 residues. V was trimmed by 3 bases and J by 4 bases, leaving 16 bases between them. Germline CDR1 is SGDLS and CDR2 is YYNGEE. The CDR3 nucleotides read TGTGCCAGCAGCGCCCTTTCGGGTTCGTTAGAGACCCAGTACTTC. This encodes CASSALSGSLETQYF.

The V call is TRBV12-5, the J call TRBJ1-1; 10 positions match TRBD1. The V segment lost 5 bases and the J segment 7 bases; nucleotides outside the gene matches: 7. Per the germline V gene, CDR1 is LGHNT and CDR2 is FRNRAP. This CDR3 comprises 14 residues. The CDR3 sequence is CASGPGTGVLEAFF. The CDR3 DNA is TGTGCTAGTGGTCCTGGGACAGGGGTCCTTGAAGCTTTCTTT.

This CDR3 reads CASGFRTSGTDTQYF. CDR3 sequence (DNA): TGTGCCAGCGGATTCAGGACTAGCGGTACAGATACGCAGTATTTT. The J gene is TRBJ2-3, the V gene TRBV7-2; 10 bases align to TRBD2. This CDR3 contains 15 residues. Germline CDR1 SGHTA, CDR2 FQGNSA. The junction had 8 bases not matched to a gene; V was cut back by 8 bases and J by 3 bases.

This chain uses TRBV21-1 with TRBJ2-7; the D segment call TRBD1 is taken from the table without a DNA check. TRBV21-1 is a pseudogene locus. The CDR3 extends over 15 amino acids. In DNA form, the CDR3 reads TGTGCCAGCAGCAAAGGAAACGGGGGGGTATACGAGCAGTACGTC. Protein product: CASSKGNGGVYEQYV.

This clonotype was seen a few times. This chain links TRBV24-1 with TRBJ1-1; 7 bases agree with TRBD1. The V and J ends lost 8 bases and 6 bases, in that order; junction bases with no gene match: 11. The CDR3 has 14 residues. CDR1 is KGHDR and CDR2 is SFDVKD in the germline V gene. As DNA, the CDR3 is TGTGCCACCATCTTTGGCCAGGGGGGCGCTGAAGCTTTCTTT. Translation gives CATIFGQGGAEAFF.

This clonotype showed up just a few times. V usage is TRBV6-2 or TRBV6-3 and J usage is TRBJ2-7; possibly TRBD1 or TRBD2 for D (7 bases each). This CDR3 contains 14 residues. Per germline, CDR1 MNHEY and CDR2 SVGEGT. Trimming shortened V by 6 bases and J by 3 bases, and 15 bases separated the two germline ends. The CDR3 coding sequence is TGTGCCAGCAGAACCCCAGGGGGGGTCTACGAGCAGTACTTC. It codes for CASRTPGGVYEQYF.

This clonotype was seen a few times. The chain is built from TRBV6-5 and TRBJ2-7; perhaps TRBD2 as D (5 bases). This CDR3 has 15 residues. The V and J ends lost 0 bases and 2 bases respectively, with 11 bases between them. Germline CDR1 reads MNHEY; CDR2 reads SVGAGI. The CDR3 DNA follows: TGTGCCAGCAGTTACTCAATCGGGGATCCCTACGAGCAGTACTTC. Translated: CASSYSIGDPYEQYF.

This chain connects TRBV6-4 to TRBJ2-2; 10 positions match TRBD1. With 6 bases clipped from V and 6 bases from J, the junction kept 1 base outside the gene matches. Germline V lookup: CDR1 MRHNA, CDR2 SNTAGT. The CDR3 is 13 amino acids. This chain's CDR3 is CASSDRGPGELFF. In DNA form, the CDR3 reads TGTGCCAGCAGCGACAGGGGGCCCGGGGAGCTGTTTTTT.

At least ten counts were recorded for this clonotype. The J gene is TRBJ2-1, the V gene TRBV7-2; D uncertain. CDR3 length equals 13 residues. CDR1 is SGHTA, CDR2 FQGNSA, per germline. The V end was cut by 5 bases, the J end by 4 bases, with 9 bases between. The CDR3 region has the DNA TGTGCCAGCAGCCCCCGACATTACAATGAGCAGTTCTTC. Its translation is CASSPRHYNEQFF. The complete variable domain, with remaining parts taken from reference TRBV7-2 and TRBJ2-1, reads GAGVSQSPSNKVTEKGKDVELRCDPISGHTALYWYRQSLGQGLEFLIYFQGNSAPDKSGLPSDRFSAERTGGSVSTLTIQRTQQEDSAVYLCASSPRHYNEQFFGPGTRLTVL.

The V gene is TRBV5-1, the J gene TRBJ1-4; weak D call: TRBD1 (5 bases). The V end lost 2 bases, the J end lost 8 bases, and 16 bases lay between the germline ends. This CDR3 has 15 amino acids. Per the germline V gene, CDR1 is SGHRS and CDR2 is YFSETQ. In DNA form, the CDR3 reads TGCGCCAGCAGCTTAGGGTGGGGACCGCTCGAAAAACTGTTTTTT. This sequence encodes CASSLGWGPLEKLFF.